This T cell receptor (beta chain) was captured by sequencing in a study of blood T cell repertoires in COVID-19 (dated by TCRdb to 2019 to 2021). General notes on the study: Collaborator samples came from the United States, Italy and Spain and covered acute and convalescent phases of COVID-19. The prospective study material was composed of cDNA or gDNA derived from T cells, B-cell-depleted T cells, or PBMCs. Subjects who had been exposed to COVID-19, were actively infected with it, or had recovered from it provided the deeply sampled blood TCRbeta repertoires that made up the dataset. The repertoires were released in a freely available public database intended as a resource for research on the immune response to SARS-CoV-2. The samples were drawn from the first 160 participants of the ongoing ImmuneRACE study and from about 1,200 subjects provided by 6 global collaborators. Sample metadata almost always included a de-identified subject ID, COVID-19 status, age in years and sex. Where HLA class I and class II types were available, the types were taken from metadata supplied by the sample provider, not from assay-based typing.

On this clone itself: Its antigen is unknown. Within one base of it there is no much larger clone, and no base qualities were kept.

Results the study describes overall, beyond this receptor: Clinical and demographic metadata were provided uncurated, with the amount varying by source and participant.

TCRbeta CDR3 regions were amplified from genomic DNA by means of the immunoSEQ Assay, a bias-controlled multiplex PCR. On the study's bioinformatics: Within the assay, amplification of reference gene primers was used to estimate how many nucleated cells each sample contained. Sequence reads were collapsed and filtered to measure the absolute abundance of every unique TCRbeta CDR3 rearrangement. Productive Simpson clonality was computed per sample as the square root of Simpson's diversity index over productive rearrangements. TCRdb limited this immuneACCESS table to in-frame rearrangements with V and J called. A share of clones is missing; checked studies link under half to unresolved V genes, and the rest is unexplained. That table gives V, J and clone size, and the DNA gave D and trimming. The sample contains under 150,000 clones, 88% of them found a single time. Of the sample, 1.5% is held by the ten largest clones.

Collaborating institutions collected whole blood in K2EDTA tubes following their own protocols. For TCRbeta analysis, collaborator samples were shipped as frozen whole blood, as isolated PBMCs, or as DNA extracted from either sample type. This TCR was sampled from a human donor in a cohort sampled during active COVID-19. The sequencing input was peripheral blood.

The DNA is as follows: TGCGCCAGCAGCTTGGCAAGGACAGGGGATGGAGCTTTCTTT. The resulting protein is CASSLARTGDGAFF. This sequence uses TRBV5-1 and TRBJ1-1, with 9 junctional bases fitting TRBD1. The germline V gene encodes CDR1 SGHRS and CDR2 YFSETQ. The CDR3 holds 14 amino acids from the cysteine to the phenylalanine. The sequence is cut down to CDR3 DNA, 42 bases in frame from base 1. Trimming removed 0 bases from V and 10 bases from J; the gene matches leave 7 bases unexplained.